Sequencing of this T cell receptor (beta chain) was carried out in a study of post-analysis software for immune sequencing data. Study information: Some patients lacked subtype; others had relapsing-remitting, secondary progressive or progressive-relapsing disease. Notes on the study in general: Under the F measure, samples that were prepared in one batch clustered strongly together. Significantly lower normalized Chao1 diversity was found in patients with multiple sclerosis relative to controls. Roughly 5 TRBV segments were significantly more frequent in patients than in controls. TRBV5-6, TRBV5-1 and TRBV20-1 were among these segments.

The CDR3 loop spans 15 amino acids. The V gene end was trimmed by 6 bases and the J gene end by 1 base; junction bases not matched to a gene: 3. Concerning this clonotype: What it binds is not known.

Every TCR beta cDNA library bore unique molecular identifiers. T cells numbering about 0.9 to 10 million yielded cDNA molecules that totaled roughly 500,000. Each CDR3 protein gets one entry after TCRdb re-called the PCR reads with MiXCR. The sample consists of hundreds of thousands of distinct CDR3 sequences, 30% to 45% of them appearing once. The sequence derives from a girl aged 2 to 9 with multiple sclerosis. The sample was blood. The chain has TRBV12-3 or TRBV12-4 and TRBJ2-3, with TRBD2 identical over 11 bases. The CDR3 DNA reads as TGTGCCAGCAGGCCGACTAGCGGGGGCACAGATACGCAGTATTTT. It specifies CASRPTSGGTDTQYF.